This TCR beta chain came from a study of cytomegalovirus exposure and HLA in healthy donors. The study, taken as a whole, reports: The authors confirmed in vitro that a few CMV-associated chains were specific for CMV antigens. Later analysis suggested links between common viral pathogens and several top significant clusters.

Comment on this clone: Its antigen is currently unknown.

It was with 60 Vbeta and 13 Jbeta primers that the PCR ran. The protocol was immunoSEQ multiplex PCR, while the TCRdb copy is restricted to in-frame clones and leaves out a portion. In the table there are 210,000 or so clones, 83% of which are singletons. The CDR3 is 16 amino acids. J gave up 2 bases and V 3 bases, and 2 bases lay outside the gene matches. Looked up from germline, CDR1 is SGDLS and CDR2 is YYNGEE. This receptor was taken from a girl aged 5 to 17 in good health and CMV-seronegative. Material: PBMCs. This sequence joins TRBV9 and TRBJ2-6, with 10 bases identical to TRBD1. As DNA, the CDR3 is TGTGCCAGCAGCGGGGGGACAGGGGCTGGGGCCAACGTCCTGACTTTC. It specifies CASSGGTGAGANVLTF.